The present T cell receptor beta chain was sequenced within a study of technical replicates of blood from several donors. Per germline, CDR1 LNHDA and CDR2 SQIVND (reference sequence). Trimming removed 3 bases from V and 6 bases from J; junction bases left unmatched: 11. The CDR3 is made up of 17 amino acids. TCRdb keeps only in-frame clones here, not all; method: immunoSEQ multiplex PCR. The sample holds roughly 76,000 clones; 86% are singletons and the top ten take 4.8%. This clone was detected only a few times. J is TRBJ2-2 and V is TRBV19, with 9 bases identical to TRBD1. Specimen: PBMCs. The TCR originated in a human donor in good health. Some clones in this sample may be carry-over from other donors' samples. CDR3 sequence: CASSISLGTGFPGELFF. For the CDR3, the DNA is TGTGCCAGTAGTATCTCCCTCGGGACAGGGTTTCCCGGGGAGCTGTTTTTT.